This T cell receptor beta chain was identified in a study of cytomegalovirus exposure and HLA in healthy donors. Looking at the study overall: Unique TCRs from HLA-typed donors, about 85 million of them, were held in an early data release. Findings and limits, study-wide: Some V segments (TRBV6-2 and TRBV6-3 among them) were excluded as indistinguishable. Differences between HLA loci emerged in a later analysis of TCR association rates, with DRB1 most and HLA-C fewest. Per a later analysis, HLA-associated TCR beta chains showed more clonal expansion than other, equally common TCR beta chains.

Germline V gene data show CDR1 as MNHNY and CDR2 as SVGAGI (reference sequence). This CDR3 has 14 amino acids. The junction had 3 bases not matched to a gene; V was cut back by 0 bases and J by 7 bases. As regards this clone: Its antigen is as yet unknown.

PCR employed 60 Vbeta and 13 Jbeta primers. The protocol was immunoSEQ multiplex PCR, while the TCRdb copy is restricted to in-frame clones and leaves out a portion. Counted here are about 200,000 clones, roughly 80% occurring once; the ten biggest clones make up 2.5% to 3.5%. The clonotype originates from a woman in her 30s in good health and CMV-seronegative. Input material: PBMCs. The V call is TRBV6-6, the J call TRBJ2-1, with 7 bases matching TRBD2. The CDR3 bases are TGTGCCAGCAGTTACTCGGGGGGGGTGAATGAGCAGTTCTTC. Translation gives CASSYSGGVNEQFF.